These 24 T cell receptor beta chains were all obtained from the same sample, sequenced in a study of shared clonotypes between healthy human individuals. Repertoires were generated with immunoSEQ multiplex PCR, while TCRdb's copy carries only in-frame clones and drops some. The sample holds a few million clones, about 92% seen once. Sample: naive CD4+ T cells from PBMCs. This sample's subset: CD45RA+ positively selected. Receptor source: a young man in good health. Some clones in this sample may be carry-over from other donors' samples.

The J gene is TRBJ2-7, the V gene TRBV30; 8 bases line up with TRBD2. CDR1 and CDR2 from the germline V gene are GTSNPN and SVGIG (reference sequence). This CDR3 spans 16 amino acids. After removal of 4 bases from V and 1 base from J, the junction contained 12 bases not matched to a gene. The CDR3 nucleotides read TGTGCCTGGACCCCCGGGGGGAGCGGGAGATCCTACGAGCAGTACTTC. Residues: CAWTPGGSGRSYEQYF.

CDR3 region: CASSLQDFTEAFF. CDR3 DNA sequence: TGTGCCAGCAGCTTACAGGACTTCACTGAAGCTTTCTTT. This chain links TRBV5-6 with TRBJ1-1, with D possibly matching TRBD1 (5 bases). Germline V gives CDR1 SGHDT, CDR2 YYEEEE. V lost 2 bases and J 4 bases, leaving 9 bases between the germline ends. The CDR3 extends over 13 amino acids.

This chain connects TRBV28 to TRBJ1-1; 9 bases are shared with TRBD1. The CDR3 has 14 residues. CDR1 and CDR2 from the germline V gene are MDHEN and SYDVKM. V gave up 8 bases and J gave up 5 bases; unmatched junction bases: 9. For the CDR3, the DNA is TGTGCCAGCCGGGCGGGGGACAGGGTTACTGAAGCTTTCTTT. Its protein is CASRAGDRVTEAFF.

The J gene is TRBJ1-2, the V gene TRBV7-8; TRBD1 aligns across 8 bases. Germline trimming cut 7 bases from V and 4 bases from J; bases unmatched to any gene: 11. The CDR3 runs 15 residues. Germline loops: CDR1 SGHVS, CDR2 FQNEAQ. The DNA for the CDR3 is TGTGCCAGCATCAATCAGGGGGCAGAGGGCTATGGCTACACCTTC. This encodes CASINQGAEGYGYTF.

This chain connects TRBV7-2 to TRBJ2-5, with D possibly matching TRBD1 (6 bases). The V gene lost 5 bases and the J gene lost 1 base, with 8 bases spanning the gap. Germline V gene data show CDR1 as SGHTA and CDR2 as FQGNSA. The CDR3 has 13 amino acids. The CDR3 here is CASSRTVQETQYF. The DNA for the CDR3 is TGTGCCAGCAGCCGGACAGTCCAAGAGACCCAGTACTTC.

CDR3 region: CASSPPTGNNEQFF. The CDR3 nucleotides read TGTGCCAGCAGCCCCCCGACAGGGAACAATGAGCAGTTCTTC. The V call is TRBV5-4, the J call TRBJ2-1; TRBD1 matches at 7 bases. This CDR3 contains 14 residues. Germline assignment: CDR1 SGHNT and CDR2 YYREEE (reference sequence). V lost 4 bases, J lost 5 bases, and 6 bases stayed unmatched. Supplemented by reference TRBV5-4 and TRBJ2-1, the full variable domain reads ETGVTQSPTHLIKTRGQQVTLRCSSQSGHNTVSWYQQALGQGPQFIFQYYREEENGRGNFPPRFSGLQFPNYSSELNVNALELDDSALYLCASSPPTGNNEQFFGPGTRLTVL.

CDR3 loop: CASSGGRGLRTSGFTDTQYF. Here the CDR3 DNA reads TGTGCCAGCAGTGGGGGGAGAGGCCTCAGGACTAGCGGCTTTACAGATACGCAGTATTTT. The chain is built from TRBV6-1 and TRBJ2-3; 10 nucleotides match TRBD2. The germline V gene encodes CDR1 MNHNS and CDR2 SASEGT. There are 20 residues in the CDR3. Germline trimming cut 4 bases from V and 3 bases from J; bases unmatched to any gene: 19.

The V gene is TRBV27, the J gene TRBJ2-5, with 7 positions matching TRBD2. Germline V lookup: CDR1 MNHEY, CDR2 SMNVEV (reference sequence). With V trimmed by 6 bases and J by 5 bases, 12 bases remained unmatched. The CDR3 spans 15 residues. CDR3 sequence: CASSPMAGRIETQYF. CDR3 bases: TGTGCCAGCAGCCCGATGGCCGGGAGGATCGAGACCCAGTACTTC.

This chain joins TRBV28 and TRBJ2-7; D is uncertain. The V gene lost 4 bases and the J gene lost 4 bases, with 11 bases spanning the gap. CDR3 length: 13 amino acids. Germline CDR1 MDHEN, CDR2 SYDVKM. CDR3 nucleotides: TGTGCCAGCAGTTGGAACCGCATTTACGAGCAGTACTTC. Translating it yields CASSWNRIYEQYF.

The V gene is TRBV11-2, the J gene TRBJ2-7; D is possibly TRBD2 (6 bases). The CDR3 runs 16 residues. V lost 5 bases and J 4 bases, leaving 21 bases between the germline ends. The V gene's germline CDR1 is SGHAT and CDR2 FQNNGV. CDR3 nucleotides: TGTGCCAGCAGCCAGCAAGGCGGGACTTCCCTGTACGAGCAGTACTTC. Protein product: CASSQQGGTSLYEQYF.

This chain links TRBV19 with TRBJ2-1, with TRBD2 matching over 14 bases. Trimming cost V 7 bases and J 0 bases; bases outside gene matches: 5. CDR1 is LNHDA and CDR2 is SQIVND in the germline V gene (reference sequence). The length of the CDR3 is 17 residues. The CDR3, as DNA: TGTGCCAGTAAGGGACTAGCGGGAGCTCACTCCTACAATGAGCAGTTCTTC. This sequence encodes CASKGLAGAHSYNEQFF. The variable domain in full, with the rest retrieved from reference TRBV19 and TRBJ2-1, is DGGITQSPKYLFRKEGQNVTLSCEQNLNHDAMYWYRQDPGQGLRLIYYSQIVNDFQKGDIAEGYSVSREKKESFPLTVTSAQKNPTAFYLCASKGLAGAHSYNEQFFGPGTRLTVL.

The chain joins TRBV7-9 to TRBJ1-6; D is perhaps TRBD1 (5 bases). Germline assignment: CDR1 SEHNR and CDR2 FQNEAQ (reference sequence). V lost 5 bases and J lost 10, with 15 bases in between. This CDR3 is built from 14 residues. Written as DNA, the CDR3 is TGTGCCAGCAGCCAGGGATTGGGGCCCTCACCCCTCCACTTT. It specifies CASSQGLGPSPLHF.

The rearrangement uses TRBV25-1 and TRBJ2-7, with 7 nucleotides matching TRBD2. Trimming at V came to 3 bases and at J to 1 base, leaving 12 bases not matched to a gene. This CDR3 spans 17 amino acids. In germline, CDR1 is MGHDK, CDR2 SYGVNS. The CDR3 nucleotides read TGTGCCAGCAGTGACTCCGGTCGACTAGCTGCTTCCTACGAGCAGTACTTC. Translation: CASSDSGRLAASYEQYF.

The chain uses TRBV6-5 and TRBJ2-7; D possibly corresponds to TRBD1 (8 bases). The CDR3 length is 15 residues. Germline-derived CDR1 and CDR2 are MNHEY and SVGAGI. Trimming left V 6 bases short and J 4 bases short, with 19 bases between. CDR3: CASRPYGQGGYEQYF. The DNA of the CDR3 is TGTGCCAGCAGGCCATATGGACAGGGAGGGTACGAGCAGTACTTC.

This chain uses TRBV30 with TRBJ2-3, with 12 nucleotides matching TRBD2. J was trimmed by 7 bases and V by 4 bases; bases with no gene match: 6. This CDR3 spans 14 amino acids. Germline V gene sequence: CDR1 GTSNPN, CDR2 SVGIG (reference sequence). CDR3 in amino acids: CAWILAGGGHTQYF. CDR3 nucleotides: TGTGCCTGGATCCTAGCGGGAGGGGGGCATACGCAGTATTTT.

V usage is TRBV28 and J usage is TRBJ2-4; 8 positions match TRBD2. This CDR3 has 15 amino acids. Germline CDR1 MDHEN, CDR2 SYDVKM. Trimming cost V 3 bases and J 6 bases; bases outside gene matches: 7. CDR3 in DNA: TGTGCCAGCAGTTTGGGGCCGGGACTAGGAAACATTCAGTACTTC. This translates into CASSLGPGLGNIQYF.

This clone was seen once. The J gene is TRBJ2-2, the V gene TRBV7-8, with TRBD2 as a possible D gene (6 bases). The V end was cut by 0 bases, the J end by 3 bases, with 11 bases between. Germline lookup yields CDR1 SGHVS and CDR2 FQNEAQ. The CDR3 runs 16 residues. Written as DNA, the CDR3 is TGTGCCAGCAGCTTAGCGGGCTTAGCGGACACCGGGGAGCTGTTTTTT. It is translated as CASSLAGLADTGELFF.

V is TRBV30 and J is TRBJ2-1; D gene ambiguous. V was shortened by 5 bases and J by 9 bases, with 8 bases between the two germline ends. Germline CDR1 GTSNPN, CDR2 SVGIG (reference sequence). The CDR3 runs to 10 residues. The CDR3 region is CAWGIGEQFF. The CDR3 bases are TGTGCCTGGGGCATTGGTGAGCAGTTCTTC.

The CDR3 spells CASSLRRSGGNTGELFF. In DNA, the CDR3 is TGTGCCAGCAGCTTAAGGAGAAGCGGGGGGAACACCGGGGAGCTGTTTTTT. The genes are TRBV7-2 and TRBJ2-2, with TRBD2 identical over 8 bases. Germline V gene sequence: CDR1 SGHTA, CDR2 FQGNSA. The CDR3 has 17 residues. V shed 2 bases, J shed 1 base, and the junction held 6 bases outside the gene matches.

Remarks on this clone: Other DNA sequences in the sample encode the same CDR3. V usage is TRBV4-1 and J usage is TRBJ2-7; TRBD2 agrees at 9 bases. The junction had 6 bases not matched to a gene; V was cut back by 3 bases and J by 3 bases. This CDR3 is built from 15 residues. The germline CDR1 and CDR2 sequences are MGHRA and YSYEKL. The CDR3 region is CASSQPTSGFYEQYF. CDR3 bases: TGCGCCAGCAGCCAGCCGACTAGCGGATTCTACGAGCAGTACTTC.

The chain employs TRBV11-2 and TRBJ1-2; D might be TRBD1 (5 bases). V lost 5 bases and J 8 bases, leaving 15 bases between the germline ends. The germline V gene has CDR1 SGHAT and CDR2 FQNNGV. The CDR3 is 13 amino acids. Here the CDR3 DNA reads TGTGCCAGCAGCCCCGCTGGGGCGGGCGGCTACACCTTC. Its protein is CASSPAGAGGYTF.

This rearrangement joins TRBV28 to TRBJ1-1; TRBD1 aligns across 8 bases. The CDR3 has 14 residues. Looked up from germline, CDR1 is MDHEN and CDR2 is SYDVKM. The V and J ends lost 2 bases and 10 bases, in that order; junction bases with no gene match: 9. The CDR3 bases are TGTGCCAGCAGTTTAATGGACAGGGCATTTGGAGCTTTCTTT. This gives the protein CASSLMDRAFGAFF.

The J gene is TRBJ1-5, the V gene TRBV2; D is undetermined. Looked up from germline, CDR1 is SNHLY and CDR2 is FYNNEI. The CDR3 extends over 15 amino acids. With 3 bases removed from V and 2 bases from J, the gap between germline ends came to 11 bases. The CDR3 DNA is TGTGCCAGCAGTGATCAACTCGACGGCAATCAGCCCCAGCATTTT. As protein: CASSDQLDGNQPQHF.

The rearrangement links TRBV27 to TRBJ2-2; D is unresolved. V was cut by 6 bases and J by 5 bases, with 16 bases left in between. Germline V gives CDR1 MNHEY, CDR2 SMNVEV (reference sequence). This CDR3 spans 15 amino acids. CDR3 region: CASRTDQLYTGELFF. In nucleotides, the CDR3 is TGTGCCAGCAGGACGGACCAACTTTATACCGGGGAGCTGTTTTTT.